The clone carrying this TCR beta chain was picked up one time. Terminally differentiated effector memory CD45RA+ cells were excluded from the naive CD8 cells, which were CD45RO-negative and positively selected for CCR7. These data originate in a study of shared clonotypes between healthy human individuals. The CDR3 extends over 14 amino acids. The germline V gene encodes CDR1 WNHNN and CDR2 SYGVQD (reference sequence). Trimming removed 6 bases at V and 2 bases at J, with 14 bases between. The method was immunoSEQ multiplex PCR; TCRdb's version includes in-frame clones alone and lacks a portion of them. The sample carries approximately 600,000 clones, roughly 95% recorded once.

The receptor's source is a woman in her twenties or thirties in good health. The sequencing sample was made of naive CD8+ T cells sorted from blood. This chain joins TRBV10-1 and TRBJ2-7; either TRBD1 or TRBD2 may fit D (5 bases each). The CDR3 DNA reads as TGCGCCAGCAGCCGGGACCCCGATACCTACGAGCAGTACTTC. It is translated as CASSRDPDTYEQYF.